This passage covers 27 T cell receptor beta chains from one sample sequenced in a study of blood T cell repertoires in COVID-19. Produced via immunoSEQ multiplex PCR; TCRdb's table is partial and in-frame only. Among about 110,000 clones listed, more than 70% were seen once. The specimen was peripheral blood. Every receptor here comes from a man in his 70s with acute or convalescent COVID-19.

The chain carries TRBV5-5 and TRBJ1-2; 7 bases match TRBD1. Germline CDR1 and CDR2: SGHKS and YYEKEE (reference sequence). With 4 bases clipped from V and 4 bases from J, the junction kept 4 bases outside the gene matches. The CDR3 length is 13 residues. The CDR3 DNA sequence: TGTGCCAGCAGCCCCGGGGACAGCTATGGCTACACCTTC. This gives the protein CASSPGDSYGYTF.

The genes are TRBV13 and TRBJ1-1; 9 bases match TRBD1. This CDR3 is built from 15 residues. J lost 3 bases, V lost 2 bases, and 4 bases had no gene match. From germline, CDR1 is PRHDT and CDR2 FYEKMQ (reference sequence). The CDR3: CASSLSGQGYTEAFF. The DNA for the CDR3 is TGTGCCAGCAGCTTATCAGGACAGGGGTACACTGAAGCTTTCTTT. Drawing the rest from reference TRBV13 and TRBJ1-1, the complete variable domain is AAGVIQSPRHLIKEKRETATLKCYPIPRHDTVYWYQQGPGQDPQFLISFYEKMQSDKGSIPDRFSAQQFSDYHSELNMSSLELGDSALYFCASSLSGQGYTEAFFGQGTRLTVV.

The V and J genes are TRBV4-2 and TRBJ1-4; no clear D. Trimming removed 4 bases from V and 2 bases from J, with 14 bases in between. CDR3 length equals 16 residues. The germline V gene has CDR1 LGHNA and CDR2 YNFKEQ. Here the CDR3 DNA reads TGTGCCAGCAGCCGGACGGAGGGAGGGACTAATGAAAAACTGTTTTTT. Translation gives CASSRTEGGTNEKLFF.

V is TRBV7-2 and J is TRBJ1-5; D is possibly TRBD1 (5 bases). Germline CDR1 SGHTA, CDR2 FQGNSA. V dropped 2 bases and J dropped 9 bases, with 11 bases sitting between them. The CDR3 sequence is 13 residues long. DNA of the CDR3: TGTGCCAGCAGCTTAAGTCAGGGTGGGCCCCAGCATTTT. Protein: CASSLSQGGPQHF.

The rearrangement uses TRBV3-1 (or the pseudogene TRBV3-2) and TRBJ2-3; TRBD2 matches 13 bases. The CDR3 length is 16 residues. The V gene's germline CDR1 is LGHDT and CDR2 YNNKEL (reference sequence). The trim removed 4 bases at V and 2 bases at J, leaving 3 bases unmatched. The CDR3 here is CASSRGTSGTTDTQYF. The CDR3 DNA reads TGTGCCAGCAGCCGCGGGACTAGCGGGACCACAGATACGCAGTATTTT.

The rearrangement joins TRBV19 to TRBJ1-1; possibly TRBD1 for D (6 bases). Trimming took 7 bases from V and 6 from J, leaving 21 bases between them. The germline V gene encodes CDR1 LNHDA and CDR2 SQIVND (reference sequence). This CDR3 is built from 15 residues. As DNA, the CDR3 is TGTGCCAGTAATTTGGGGACACGGACCGGTTCTGAAGCTTTCTTT. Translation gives CASNLGTRTGSEAFF.

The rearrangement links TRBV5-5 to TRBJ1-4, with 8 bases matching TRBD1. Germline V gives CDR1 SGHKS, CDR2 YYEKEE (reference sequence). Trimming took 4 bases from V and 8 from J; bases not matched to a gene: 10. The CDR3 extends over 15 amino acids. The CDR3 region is CASSLQGAVQEKLFF. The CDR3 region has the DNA TGTGCCAGCAGCCTTCAGGGGGCGGTTCAAGAAAAACTGTTTTTT. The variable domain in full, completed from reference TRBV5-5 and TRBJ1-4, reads DAGVTQSPTHLIKTRGQQVTLRCSPISGHKSVSWYQQVLGQGPQFIFQYYEKEERGRGNFPDRFSARQFPNYSSELNVNALLLGDSALYLCASSLQGAVQEKLFFGSGTQLSVL.

The DNA for the CDR3 is TGTGCCAGCAGTGAACCGCGGGTTAGCTCCTATAATTCACCCCTCCACTTT. This encodes CASSEPRVSSYNSPLHF. The genes are TRBV6-1 and TRBJ1-6, with no clear D. The germline CDR1 and CDR2 sequences are MNHNS and SASEGT. The CDR3 extends over 17 amino acids. V was clipped by 2 bases and J by 0 bases, with 11 bases between them.

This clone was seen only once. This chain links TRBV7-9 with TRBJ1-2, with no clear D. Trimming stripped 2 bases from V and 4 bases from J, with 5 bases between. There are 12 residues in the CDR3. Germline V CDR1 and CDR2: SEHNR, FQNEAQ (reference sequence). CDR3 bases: TGTGCCAGCAGCTTATTGAGCTATGGCTACACCTTC. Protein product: CASSLLSYGYTF. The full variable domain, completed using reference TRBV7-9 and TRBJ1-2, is DTGVSQNPRHKITKRGQNVTFRCDPISEHNRLYWYRQTLGQGPEFLTYFQNEAQLEKSRLLSDRFSAERPKGSFSTLEIQRTEQGDSAMYLCASSLLSYGYTFGSGTRLTVV.

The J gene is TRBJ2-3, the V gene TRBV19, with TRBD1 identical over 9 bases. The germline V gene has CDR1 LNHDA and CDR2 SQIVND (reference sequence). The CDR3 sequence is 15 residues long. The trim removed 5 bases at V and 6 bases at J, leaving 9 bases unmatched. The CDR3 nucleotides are TGTGCCAGTAGTGTAGGGACAGGGTATTACGATACGCAGTATTTT. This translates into CASSVGTGYYDTQYF. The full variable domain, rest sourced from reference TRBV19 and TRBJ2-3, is DGGITQSPKYLFRKEGQNVTLSCEQNLNHDAMYWYRQDPGQGLRLIYYSQIVNDFQKGDIAEGYSVSREKKESFPLTVTSAQKNPTAFYLCASSVGTGYYDTQYFGPGTRLTVL.

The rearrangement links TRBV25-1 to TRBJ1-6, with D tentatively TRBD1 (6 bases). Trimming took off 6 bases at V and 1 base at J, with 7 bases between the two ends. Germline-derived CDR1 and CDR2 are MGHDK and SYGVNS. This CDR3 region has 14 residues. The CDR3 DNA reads TGTGCCAGCAGACAGGGTTCCTATAATTCACCCCTCCACTTT. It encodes CASRQGSYNSPLHF.

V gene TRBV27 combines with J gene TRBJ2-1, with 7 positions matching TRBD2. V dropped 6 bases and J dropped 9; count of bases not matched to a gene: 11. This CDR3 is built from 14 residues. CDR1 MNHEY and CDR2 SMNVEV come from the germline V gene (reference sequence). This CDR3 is CASSLERGGGEQFF. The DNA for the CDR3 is TGTGCCAGCAGCCTAGAGCGGGGCGGTGGTGAGCAGTTCTTC.

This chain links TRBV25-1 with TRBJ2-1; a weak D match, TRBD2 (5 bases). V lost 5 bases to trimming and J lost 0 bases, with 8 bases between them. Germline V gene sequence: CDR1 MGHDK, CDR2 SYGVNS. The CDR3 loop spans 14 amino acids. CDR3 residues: CASSRAGSYNEQFF. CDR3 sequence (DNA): TGTGCCAGCAGTAGGGCGGGCTCCTACAATGAGCAGTTCTTC.

The CDR3 region is CASTPRNYGYTF. DNA for the CDR3: TGTGCCAGCACCCCACGGAACTATGGCTACACCTTC. This chain links TRBV5-8 with TRBJ1-2; D gene uncertain. The ends were cut back, 6 bases at V and 2 bases at J, with 8 bases in the middle. This CDR3 spans 12 amino acids. Germline V gene sequence: CDR1 SGHTS, CDR2 YDEGEE.

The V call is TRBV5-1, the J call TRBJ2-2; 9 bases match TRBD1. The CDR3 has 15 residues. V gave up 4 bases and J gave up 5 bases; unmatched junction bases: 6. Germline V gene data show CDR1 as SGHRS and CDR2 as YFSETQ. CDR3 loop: CASSEKGQGTGELFF. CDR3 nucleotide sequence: TGCGCCAGCAGCGAAAAAGGACAGGGGACCGGGGAGCTGTTTTTT.

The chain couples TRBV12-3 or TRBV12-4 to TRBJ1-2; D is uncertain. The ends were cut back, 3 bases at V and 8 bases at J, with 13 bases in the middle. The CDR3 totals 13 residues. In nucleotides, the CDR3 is TGTGCCAGCAGTTTTGAACCAGCGCAAGGCTACACCTTC. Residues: CASSFEPAQGYTF.

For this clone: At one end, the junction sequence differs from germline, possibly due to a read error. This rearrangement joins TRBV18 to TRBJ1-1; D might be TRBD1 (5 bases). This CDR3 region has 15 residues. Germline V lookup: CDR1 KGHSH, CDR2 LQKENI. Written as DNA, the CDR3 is TGTGCCAGCTCAGACCTGGACACACCGAACACTAAAGCTTTCTTT. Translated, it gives CASSDLDTPNTKAFF.

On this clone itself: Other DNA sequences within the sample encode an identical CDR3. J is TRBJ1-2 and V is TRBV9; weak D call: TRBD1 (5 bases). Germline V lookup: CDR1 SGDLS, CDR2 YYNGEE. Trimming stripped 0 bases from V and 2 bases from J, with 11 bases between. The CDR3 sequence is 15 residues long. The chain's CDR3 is CASSVAETVNYGYTF. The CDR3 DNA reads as TGTGCCAGCAGCGTAGCCGAGACAGTCAACTATGGCTACACCTTC.

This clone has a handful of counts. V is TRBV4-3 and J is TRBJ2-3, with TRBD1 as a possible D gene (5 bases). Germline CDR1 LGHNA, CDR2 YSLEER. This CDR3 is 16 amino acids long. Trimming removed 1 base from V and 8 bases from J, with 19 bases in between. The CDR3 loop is CASSQVSGEPRGTQYF. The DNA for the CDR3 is TGCGCCAGCAGCCAAGTATCCGGCGAGCCTAGGGGTACGCAGTATTTT.

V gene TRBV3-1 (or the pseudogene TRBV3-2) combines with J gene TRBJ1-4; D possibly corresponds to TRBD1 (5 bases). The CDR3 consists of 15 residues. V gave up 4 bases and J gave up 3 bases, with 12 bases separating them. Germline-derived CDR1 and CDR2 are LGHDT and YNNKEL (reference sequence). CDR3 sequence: CASSLSTVSNEKLFF. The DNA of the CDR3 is TGTGCCAGCAGCCTTTCGACAGTTTCTAATGAAAAACTGTTTTTT.

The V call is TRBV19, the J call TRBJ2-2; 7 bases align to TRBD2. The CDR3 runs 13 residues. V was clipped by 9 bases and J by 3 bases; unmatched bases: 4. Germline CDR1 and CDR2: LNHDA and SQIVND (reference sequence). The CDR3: CASNSGYTGELFF. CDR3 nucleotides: TGTGCCAGCAATAGCGGGTACACCGGGGAGCTGTTTTTT.

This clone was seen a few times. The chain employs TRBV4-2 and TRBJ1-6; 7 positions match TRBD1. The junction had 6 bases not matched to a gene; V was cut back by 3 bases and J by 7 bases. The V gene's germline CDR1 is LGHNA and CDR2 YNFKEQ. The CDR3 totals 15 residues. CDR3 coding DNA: TGTGCCAGCAGCCAGGAGGACAGGCAAAATTCACCCCTCCACTTT. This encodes CASSQEDRQNSPLHF.

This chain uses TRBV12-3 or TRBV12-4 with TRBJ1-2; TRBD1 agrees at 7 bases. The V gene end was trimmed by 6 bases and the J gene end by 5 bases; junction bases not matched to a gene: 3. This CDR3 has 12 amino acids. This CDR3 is CASSLQGYGYTF. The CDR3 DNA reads TGTGCCAGCAGCCTACAGGGGTATGGCTACACCTTC.

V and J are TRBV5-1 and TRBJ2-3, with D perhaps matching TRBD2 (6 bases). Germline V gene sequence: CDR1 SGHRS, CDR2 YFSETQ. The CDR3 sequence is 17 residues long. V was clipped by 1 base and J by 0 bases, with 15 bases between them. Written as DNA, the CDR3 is TGCGCCAGCAGCTTGATCACTAGCCCCCTTAGCACAGATACGCAGTATTTT. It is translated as CASSLITSPLSTDTQYF.

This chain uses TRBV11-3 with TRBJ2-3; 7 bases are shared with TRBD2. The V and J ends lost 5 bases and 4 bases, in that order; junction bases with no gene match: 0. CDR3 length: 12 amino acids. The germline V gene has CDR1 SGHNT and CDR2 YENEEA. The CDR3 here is CASSRGADTQYF. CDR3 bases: TGTGCCAGCAGCCGGGGGGCAGATACGCAGTATTTT.

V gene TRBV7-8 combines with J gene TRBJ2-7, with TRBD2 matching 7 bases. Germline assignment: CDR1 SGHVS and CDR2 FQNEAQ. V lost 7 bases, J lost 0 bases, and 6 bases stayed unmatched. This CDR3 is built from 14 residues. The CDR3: CASTRAGLSYEQYF. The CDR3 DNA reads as TGTGCCAGCACCCGAGCGGGGCTCTCCTACGAGCAGTACTTC.

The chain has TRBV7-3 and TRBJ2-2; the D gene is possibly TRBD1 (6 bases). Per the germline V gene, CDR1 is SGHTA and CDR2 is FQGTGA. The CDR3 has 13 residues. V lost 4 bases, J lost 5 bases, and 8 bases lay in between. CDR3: CASSSQGTGELFF. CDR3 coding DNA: TGTGCCAGCAGCTCACAGGGAACCGGGGAGCTGTTTTTT.